This T cell receptor (beta chain) was retrieved from a study of T-cell reconstitution after alpha-beta-depleted transplantation in children. The study, taken as a whole, reports: Certain patients had high TCRbeta diversity at day 60, and it came from recipient T cells and thymic progenitors that survived. Several hundred rapidly expanded clones from non-depleted graft cells reportedly supplied alpha-beta T cells about two months post-transplant. Once a year had passed after transplant, T-cell counts and diversity came mostly from newly produced T cells.

CDR3 size: 19 residues. The V and J ends lost 2 bases and 4 bases respectively, with 23 bases between them. Germline CDR1 is MNHEY and CDR2 is SVGAGI. Preparation of the TCRbeta library involved a method that used unique molecular identifiers. TCRdb redid the calling of the PCR reads with MiXCR, one entry per CDR3 protein. The table includes about 980,000 distinct CDR3 sequences, about 30% detected once. This clonotype was observed a handful of times. Its antigen remains unknown. The receptor was derived from a boy younger than two who had a stem cell transplant for SCID, so the T cells may come from the graft donor. The chain has TRBV6-5 and TRBJ2-2; the D gene could be TRBD1 or TRBD2 (6 bases each). This specimen was PBMCs, mostly from graft donor cells, taken 360 days after TCRalphabeta/CD19-depleted stem cell transplant. The CDR3 here is CASSYLGGGNLGITGELFF. The CDR3 DNA is TGTGCCAGCAGTTACCTTGGAGGGGGGAATTTGGGGATCACCGGGGAGCTGTTTTTT.